This T cell receptor beta chain was captured by sequencing in a study of cytomegalovirus exposure and HLA in healthy donors listed by TCRdb under 2017. Regarding the complete study: In an earlier analysis of roughly 590 of the donors, around 290 Gb of sequence data and approximately 100 million unique TCR beta sequences from about 180 million T cells were reported. Typing coverage varied by locus: 629-630 donors for A, B, C, DRB1 and DQB1; some 520 for DQA1; nearly 610 for DPA1; approximately 450 for DPB1. Roughly 300 gigabases of sequencing data and tens of millions of unique TCR sequences were included in an early release covering several hundred HLA-typed donors. High-throughput TCR immunosequencing, statistical association of individual TCRs with disease status, and machine learning were combined to predict cytomegalovirus infection status. Of the roughly 410 genotyped donors, more than 75% were placed in the genetic ancestry cluster associated with self-reported Caucasian donors. In a later analysis, previously published TCR beta repertoires from about 640 donors were re-analyzed and high-resolution HLA genotyping was added so that TCR occurrence patterns could be studied. Both class I and class II loci were covered by HLA typing, at four-digit resolution. Rather than drawing on any new phenotypic data, the later analysis identified candidate immune exposures from TCR beta sequences and the way those sequences occurred across donors. Besides the first cohort of under 700 subjects, a separate validation cohort made up of 120 different subjects was used. Among 300 to 500 genotyped donors of the cohort, an average of about 220,000 unique TCR beta nucleotide sequences was sequenced per donor, of which roughly 18% were non-productive. To decide whether each TCR beta V gene segment behaved as functional or pseudogenic, an earlier analysis of some 540 of the donors relied on high-throughput TCR beta sequencing. The study aimed to test whether signatures of past pathogen exposure could be identified by cataloging public T cell receptors. Donor age, sex, ethnicity and CMV serostatus were compiled together with the repertoire data. Because of strong linkage in the cohort, a handful of DR-DQ haplotypes were treated as single units for association and clustering. All discovery cohort repertoires had been generated on a single sequencing platform. In a later genetic analysis, genome-wide SNP genotypes for about 55% of the roughly 700 donors were used, and that subset was treated as a discovery cohort. The study profiled the T cell repertoires of more than 500 subjects by immunosequencing and related them to cytomegalovirus serostatus.

Preparation of the library involved the immunoSEQ multiplex PCR assay. For the multiplex PCR, a mixture combining 60 forward primers for TCR Vbeta segments and 13 reverse primers for TCR Jbeta segments was used. Amplification of the CDR3 region of rearranged TCR beta genes was performed with a multiplex PCR assay on genomic DNA. The Illumina HiSeq System was used to sequence the amplified TCR beta libraries as 87-base-pair reads. The paper's data handling went like this. A later analysis counted about 80 million unique TCR beta chains across the 500 to 850 repertoires, and roughly 10 million of these chains were shared by at least two donors. A nearest-neighbor algorithm error-corrected the raw reads and collapsed the reads into unique sequences, merging closely related sequences to remove PCR and sequencing errors. To assign V, D and J gene segments, CDR3 sequences were aligned to IMGT reference sequences. For a sequence to be retained, a match of at least six nucleotides was required to both a V gene segment and a J gene segment. A rearrangement counted as productive if the CDR3 had no stop codons and remained in frame with V and J, and every other rearrangement counted as non-productive. Following IMGT convention, CDR3 was defined as the stretch from the second conserved V-encoded cysteine to the conserved J-encoded phenylalanine. Sequences without an unambiguous match to a single V gene segment were excluded from the earlier analysis of 587 of the donors. An earlier analysis of 500 to 600 of the donors classified V segments as functional when productive rearrangements were above 56.7% and as segregating when the standard deviation between donors was above 5%. A statistical classification framework was developed to diagnose cytomegalovirus status using the catalog of TCR beta chain sequences. In a later analysis, V and J genes were assigned by comparing TCR nucleotide sequences against IMGT/GENE-DB human TR gene sequences. Using the TCRdist pipeline, a later analysis assigned CDR3 sequences along with most-parsimonious VDJ recombination scenarios. A later analysis defined each TCR beta chain by its CDR3 amino acid sequence plus V-gene family, and excluded reads lacking a unique V-gene family. A later analysis removed several hundred highly shared, low-generation-probability nucleotide sequences to deal with suspected cross-contamination and a sequencing artifact. A later analysis calculated a clonal expansion index for each public chain from normalized within-repertoire ranks of inferred template counts. In a later analysis, generation probabilities were computed with a VDJ recombination model fitted to out-of-frame rearrangements, and the resulting probabilities were checked against IGoR. In a later analysis, hypergeometric tests were used to score TCR-TCR, TCR-HLA and TCR-CMV co-occurrence, with a repertoire-size bias correction applied to TCR pairs. To estimate false discovery rates, a later analysis permuted the HLA or CMV assignments 20 times. In a later analysis, co-occurring TCRs were grouped with DBSCAN, and TCRdist sequence similarity was added when clustering was performed within HLA-allele-positive subsets. Repertoires with fewer than 30,000 or more than 120,000 public chains, plus five repertoires with anomalous nucleotide sharing, were excluded from co-occurrence clustering. The immuneACCESS repertoire file appears here via TCRdb, limited to in-frame rearrangements. These files lack a portion of the clones; in checked studies, under half of the deficit traces to unresolved V genes, and the cause of the others is not known. That table furnishes V, J and clone size, whereas the DNA furnished D and trimming. The sample table lists 180,000 or so clones, 70% to 85% of them with a count of one. The ten largest clones represent 0.098% of the sample.

Results and caveats for the whole study, not just this receptor: In both the original and validation cohorts, the classifier was reported to diagnose cytomegalovirus status with high specificity and sensitivity. The authors suggested that the approach could potentially be extended to other disease states and immunological phenotypes. Compared with the roughly 670-donor mean, donors in an Asian-associated ancestry cluster had fewer N-insertions in productive TCRs, according to a later genetic analysis. Across donors, most TCR sequences were observed very rarely, whereas some public TCRs were present in many individuals. In a later analysis, several top co-occurrence clusters were reported to appear linked to parvovirus B19, influenza, CMV and Epstein-Barr virus. Because HLA typing was missing for some donors at each locus, association tests included only the typed subset. Because the 87-base-pair reads could not distinguish some IMGT-functional V segments, including TRBV6-2 and TRBV6-3, those segments were excluded. A further reported finding was that TCR beta sequences accurately predicted the HLA-A and HLA-B alleles for most subjects in the first cohort. Over 15 rarely observed V segments, including chromosome 9 orphons, were excluded from the earlier analysis of approximately 500 of the donors because counts were too low. Three of the identified cytomegalovirus-associated TCR beta chains were confirmed in vitro to be specific for cytomegalovirus antigens. Linkage disequilibrium might explain the correlated functional status among segregating V segments, but an unknown experimental factor could not be ruled out. A later analysis found that most CMV-associated TCR beta chains appeared HLA-restricted, with HLA associations seemingly driven largely by CMV exposure. In a later analysis, the rate of TCR association differed among HLA loci, with DRB1 alleles having the most associated TCRs and HLA-C alleles having the fewest. In a later analysis, HLA-associated TCR beta chains were found to be more clonally expanded and to have lower generation probabilities than equally common non-associated chains. A cluster of highly shared sequence variants was judged likely to represent a technical artifact of the sequencing pipeline. V-gene and J-gene trimming of TCR beta chains was associated with a missense DCLRE1C variant in a later genetic analysis, and the association was replicated in an independent cohort. A later analysis associated 16,951 TCR beta sequences with specific HLA alleles at a false discovery rate of 0.05. The presence/absence analyses assumed that sequencing depth was roughly uniform across donors, and that assumption may not be true. In this cohort, only TCR beta chains were sequenced, and detectable features were limited by the absence of alpha or paired-chain data. CMV serostatus was the only immune exposure information available for the cohort. The study listed approximately 160 TCR beta chains as associated with cytomegalovirus. In an earlier analysis of 500 to 650 of the donors, most TCR beta V segments appeared in productive rearrangements about 87% or about 30% of the time, broadly matching IMGT annotations. Assigning TCR associations to individual alleles was difficult when HLA alleles, especially DR and DQ, strongly co-occurred.

The cohort consisted of some 730 healthy bone marrow donors. At the time of sampling, every cohort member was nominally healthy, though immune exposures that went unrecorded were likely present. The donor tested CMV seronegative and was one of the 352 seronegative cohort members. A peripheral blood sample was collected from each donor, and TCR beta sequencing was performed on peripheral blood mononuclear cells. The Qiagen DNeasy Blood Extraction Kit was used to extract genomic DNA from the blood cell samples. On this clone: The clone's antigen remains unknown. Base-call qualities are not available, and no considerably larger clone is one nucleotide away. The sample carries other DNA sequences with the same CDR3.

Trimming removed 1 base from V and 7 bases from J, leaving 11 bases between the germline ends. Reading from cysteine to phenylalanine, the CDR3 counts 15 amino acids. The read is trimmed to its CDR3 DNA, 45 bases read in frame from base 1. Based on the germline V gene, the CDR1 and CDR2 sequences are SGHVS and FNYEAQ. Sequenced sample: PBMCs. The chain joins TRBV7-6 to TRBJ1-6; D gene: possibly TRBD1, on 5 matching bases. This receptor was obtained from a boy younger than 10 in good health and CMV-seronegative. The DNA is as follows: TGTGCCAGCAGCTTAGGGGGCCCCGCGAATTCACCCCTCCACTTT. The translation is CASSLGGPANSPLHF.